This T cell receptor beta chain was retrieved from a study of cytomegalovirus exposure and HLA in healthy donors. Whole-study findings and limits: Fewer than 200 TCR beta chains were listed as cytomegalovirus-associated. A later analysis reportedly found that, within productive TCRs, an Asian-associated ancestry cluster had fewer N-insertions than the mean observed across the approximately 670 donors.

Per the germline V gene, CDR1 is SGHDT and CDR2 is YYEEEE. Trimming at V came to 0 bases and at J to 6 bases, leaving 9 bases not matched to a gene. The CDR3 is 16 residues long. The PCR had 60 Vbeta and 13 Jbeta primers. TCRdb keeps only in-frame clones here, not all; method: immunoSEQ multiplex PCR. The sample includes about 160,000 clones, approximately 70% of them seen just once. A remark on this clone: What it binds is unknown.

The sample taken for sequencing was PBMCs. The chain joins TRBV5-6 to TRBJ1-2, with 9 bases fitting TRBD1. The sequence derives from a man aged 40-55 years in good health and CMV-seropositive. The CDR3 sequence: CASSLVGTGLENGYTF. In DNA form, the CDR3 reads TGTGCCAGCAGCTTGGTGGGGACAGGGTTGGAAAATGGCTACACCTTC.